This passage covers 21 T cell receptor beta chains from one sample sequenced in a study of cytomegalovirus exposure and HLA in healthy donors. Only in-frame clones appear in the TCRdb table, and some are missing; sequencing was by immunoSEQ multiplex PCR. This sample has some 180,000 clones, with about 81% found just once. Sequenced material: PBMCs. These receptors were taken from a woman younger than 45 in good health and CMV-seronegative.

The gene calls are TRBV19 and TRBJ2-7; tentatively, D is TRBD2 (6 bases). This CDR3 spans 15 amino acids. Trimming pared 3 bases from V and 3 bases from J, leaving 15 bases between. Germline V CDR1 and CDR2: LNHDA, SQIVND (reference sequence). CDR3 bases: TGTGCCAGTAGTATTCGAAGCGGGCGGGACTACGAGCAGTACTTC. Protein: CASSIRSGRDYEQYF.

The CDR3 here is CASSLVGSYNEQFF. In nucleotides, the CDR3 is TGTGCCAGCAGCTTGGTGGGCAGTTACAATGAGCAGTTCTTC. J is TRBJ2-1 and V is TRBV5-6; D gene unclear. The CDR3 is made up of 14 amino acids. Germline assignment: CDR1 SGHDT and CDR2 YYEEEE. Trimming left V 0 bases short and J 4 bases short, with 8 bases between.

The V gene is TRBV11-1, the J gene TRBJ1-1; D not resolved. The CDR3 has 15 amino acids. CDR1 is SGHAT, CDR2 FQDESV, per germline (reference sequence). V was cut by 5 bases and J by 0 bases, with 13 bases left in between. The CDR3 DNA reads TGTGCCAGCAGCCCTCTTCTGAGGGTGAACACTGAAGCTTTCTTT. Protein product: CASSPLLRVNTEAFF.

This clone was detected only once. This chain joins TRBV2 and TRBJ2-1; the match to TRBD2 covers 12 bases. Germline V gene lookup returns CDR1 SNHLY and CDR2 FYNNEI. The CDR3 has 15 residues. With 9 bases clipped from V and 1 base from J, the junction kept 4 bases outside the gene matches. CDR3 bases: TGTGCCAGTCTAGCGGGAGGGGGGTCCTACAATGAGCAGTTCTTC. It is translated as CASLAGGGSYNEQFF.

The V call is TRBV29-1, the J call TRBJ1-2, with TRBD1 matching over 7 bases. The CDR3 has 14 residues. Germline CDR1 and CDR2: SQVTM and ANQGSEA. V gave up 0 bases and J gave up 12 bases; unmatched junction bases: 13. Here the CDR3 DNA reads TGCAGCGTTGAAGATGGAGGACAGGCGTATTGGAACACCTTC. Encoded protein: CSVEDGGQAYWNTF. Drawing the rest from reference TRBV29-1 and TRBJ1-2, the complete variable domain is SAVISQKPSRDICQRGTSLTIQCQVDSQVTMMFWYRQQPGQSLTLIATANQGSEATYESGFVIDKFPISRPNLTFSTLTVSNMSPEDSSIYLCSVEDGGQAYWNTFGSGTRLTVV.

This sequence joins TRBV7-2 and TRBJ1-2; possible D gene TRBD1, 5 bases. The length of the CDR3 is 15 residues. Trimming shortened V by 1 base and J by 2 bases, and 11 bases separated the two germline ends. Germline loops: CDR1 SGHTA, CDR2 FQGNSA. The CDR3 region has the DNA TGTGCCAGCAGCTTAGGGGGCAGGGCAAACTATGGCTACACCTTC. This translates into CASSLGGRANYGYTF. Looking up the rest from reference TRBV7-2 and TRBJ1-2 gives the full variable domain: GAGVSQSPSNKVTEKGKDVELRCDPISGHTALYWYRQSLGQGLEFLIYFQGNSAPDKSGLPSDRFSAERTGGSVSTLTIQRTQQEDSAVYLCASSLGGRANYGYTFGSGTRLTVV.

This clone has a single count. The chain carries TRBV15 and TRBJ2-7; perhaps TRBD2 as D (5 bases). Looked up from germline, CDR1 is LNHNV and CDR2 is YYDKDF (reference sequence). This CDR3 spans 18 amino acids. The ends were cut back, 2 bases at V and 3 bases at J, with 23 bases in the middle. The DNA for the CDR3 is TGTGCCACCAGCAGATCTCAGGCATGGGGTAGCGAGGGCTACGAGCAGTACTTC. Its protein product is CATSRSQAWGSEGYEQYF.

This clone was observed once. The gene calls are TRBV18 and TRBJ2-5; TRBD2 agrees at 12 bases. The V gene's germline CDR1 is KGHSH and CDR2 LQKENI. This CDR3 comprises 14 residues. The ends lost 8 bases at V and 10 bases at J; junction bases unmatched: 11. The CDR3 region is CASGTSGPQRDQYF. The CDR3 DNA sequence: TGTGCCAGCGGGACTAGCGGGCCCCAGAGGGACCAGTACTTC.

This clone was seen a few times. CDR3 loop: CASRDSWGNQPQHF. The CDR3, as DNA: TGTGCCAGCAGGGACAGTTGGGGCAATCAGCCCCAGCATTTT. The chain joins TRBV28 to TRBJ1-5; D may be TRBD1 (6 bases). Per germline, CDR1 MDHEN and CDR2 SYDVKM. Between the trimmed V and J ends, which lost 6 bases and 2 bases, there was a span of 11 bases. The CDR3 has 14 amino acids.

There are a few counts of this clone. This chain connects TRBV7-8 to TRBJ1-2; a possible D gene is TRBD1 (5 bases). Trimming stripped 5 bases from V and 2 bases from J, with 9 bases between. Germline V gene sequence: CDR1 SGHVS, CDR2 FQNEAQ. There are 13 residues in the CDR3. CDR3 amino acids: CASSPQENYGYTF. In DNA, the CDR3 is TGTGCCAGCAGCCCACAGGAAAACTATGGCTACACCTTC.

This clone was seen many times. The chain is built from TRBV6-1 and TRBJ2-7, with D possibly matching TRBD2 (5 bases). The ends were cut back, 4 bases at V and 3 bases at J, with 19 bases in the middle. The V gene's germline CDR1 is MNHNS and CDR2 SASEGT. The CDR3 is made up of 16 amino acids. Here the CDR3 reads CASSVPAAERNYEQYF. CDR3 nucleotide sequence: TGTGCCAGCAGTGTACCCGCCGCGGAGCGGAACTACGAGCAGTACTTC.

The chain uses TRBV4-2 and TRBJ1-4, with TRBD1 identical over 7 bases. From germline, CDR1 is LGHNA and CDR2 YNFKEQ. The CDR3 has 15 amino acids. Unmatched junction bases numbered 8, after V lost 2 bases and J lost 8 bases. CDR3 in amino acids: CASSQPGQTFEKLFF. The CDR3 DNA sequence: TGTGCCAGCAGCCAACCGGGACAGACATTCGAAAAACTGTTTTTT.

There are a few counts of this clone. This rearrangement joins TRBV27 to TRBJ2-7; possible D gene TRBD2, 5 bases. Trimming took 2 bases from V and 2 from J, leaving 16 bases between them. Germline assignment: CDR1 MNHEY and CDR2 SMNVEV (reference sequence). The CDR3 spans 16 residues. The CDR3 bases are TGTGCCAGCAGTTTAGGTTTTGGGCAGCGGCCCTACGAGCAGTACTTC. Its translation: CASSLGFGQRPYEQYF.

The V gene is TRBV27, the J gene TRBJ2-7; 9 nucleotides align to TRBD1. The V segment lost 6 bases and the J segment 2 bases; nucleotides outside the gene matches: 8. This CDR3 is built from 15 residues. Germline V gene sequence: CDR1 MNHEY, CDR2 SMNVEV (reference sequence). The CDR3 coding sequence is TGTGCCAGCAGGGGCGGACAGGGGAGTCCCTACGAGCAGTACTTC. It encodes CASRGGQGSPYEQYF.

The chain employs TRBV2 and TRBJ1-2; a possible D gene is TRBD1 (5 bases). Germline lookup yields CDR1 SNHLY and CDR2 FYNNEI. The CDR3 runs 14 residues. V shed 2 bases and J shed 7 bases, with 14 bases lying between them. CDR3 amino acids: CASSEWQGRSGYTF. Written as DNA, the CDR3 is TGTGCCAGCAGTGAATGGCAGGGTCGTTCTGGCTACACCTTC.

The chain combines TRBV19 with TRBJ1-5, with 8 bases aligning to TRBD1. Germline V gives CDR1 LNHDA, CDR2 SQIVND (reference sequence). The V and J ends lost 10 bases and 2 bases, in that order; junction bases with no gene match: 4. The CDR3 is 13 amino acids. The CDR3 reads CAMGQVGNQPQHF. The CDR3 DNA sequence: TGTGCCATGGGACAGGTAGGCAATCAGCCCCAGCATTTT.

The V call is TRBV11-3, the J call TRBJ2-2; 8 positions match TRBD2. Germline CDR1 is SGHNT and CDR2 is YENEEA. The CDR3 runs 15 residues. The J segment lost 3 bases and the V segment lost 9 bases, leaving 9 bases of the junction unmatched. CDR3 region: CASSLGTRYTGELFF. The CDR3, as DNA: TGTGCCAGTTCACTCGGGACTAGATACACCGGGGAGCTGTTTTTT. Complete variable domain (other parts from reference TRBV11-3 and TRBJ2-2): EAGVVQSPRYKIIEKKQPVAFWCNPISGHNTLYWYLQNLGQGPELLIRYENEEAVDDSQLPKDRFSAERLKGVDSTLKIQPAELGDSAVYLCASSLGTRYTGELFFGEGSRLTVL.

The V and J genes are TRBV30 and TRBJ2-5; a weak D match, TRBD1 (5 bases). V lost 1 base to trimming and J lost 5 bases, with 17 bases between them. Germline CDR1 reads GTSNPN; CDR2 reads SVGIG (reference sequence). The CDR3 has 15 residues. CDR3 sequence: CAWSGRRVLIETQYF. The CDR3 nucleotides are TGTGCCTGGAGTGGTCGCAGGGTACTAATTGAGACCCAGTACTTC.

The rearrangement joins TRBV6-5 to TRBJ1-1; D uncertain. The germline V gene has CDR1 MNHEY and CDR2 SVGAGI. This CDR3 comprises 14 residues. Trimming shortened V by 6 bases and J by 5 bases, and 16 bases separated the two germline ends. CDR3 coding DNA: TGTGCCAGCAGGCCCGGAGGGAAAGGGACTGAAGCTTTCTTT. Translating it yields CASRPGGKGTEAFF.

This clone is a singleton in its sample. The chain uses TRBV5-1 and TRBJ1-5; 10 bases line up with TRBD1. The CDR3 loop spans 15 amino acids. Germline V gene data show CDR1 as SGHRS and CDR2 as YFSETQ. The ends lost 2 bases at V and 6 bases at J; junction bases unmatched: 5. The DNA for the CDR3 is TGCGCCAGCAGCTTCGGGACAGGGGTCAGTCAGCCCCAGCATTTT. This codes for CASSFGTGVSQPQHF.

The chain uses TRBV5-1 and TRBJ1-2; 12 bases fit TRBD1. CDR3 size: 12 residues. V shed 4 bases and J 11 bases; nucleotides not matched to a gene: 3. Germline CDR1 and CDR2: SGHRS and YFSETQ. This CDR3 reads CASSGDRGRYTF. CDR3 nucleotides: TGCGCCAGCAGCGGGGACAGGGGGCGTTACACCTTC.